The 20 T cell receptor beta chains given below trace back to one sample, sequenced in a study of CD8 T cells in ankylosing spondylitis. TCRdb reanalysed the 5' RACE reads using MiXCR and keeps one entry per CDR3 protein. This table holds 250,000 or so distinct CDR3 sequences, approximately 11% found once. The sample taken for sequencing was blood, either unsorted or a sorted T cell fraction (not recorded which). The receptor source for this set is a male donor with ankylosing spondylitis or in good health (not recorded which).

V and J are TRBV3-1 and TRBJ2-5; 10 bases map to TRBD2. Per germline, CDR1 LGHDT and CDR2 YNNKEL (reference sequence). This CDR3 region has 16 residues. V was pared by 1 base and J by 6 bases, with 8 bases of the junction left unmatched. The CDR3 sequence: CASSQVAGLARQTQYF. CDR3 DNA: TGTGCCAGCAGCCAAGTCGCGGGACTAGCGCGACAGACCCAGTACTTC.

The chain combines TRBV7-2 with TRBJ2-3, with D hard to call. This CDR3 is 15 amino acids long. The germline CDR1 and CDR2 sequences are SGHTA and FQGNSA. V was clipped by 3 bases and J by 1 base, with 11 bases between them. The chain's CDR3 is CASSLGSWGTDTQYF. CDR3 sequence (DNA): TGTGCCAGCAGCTTGGGAAGTTGGGGCACAGATACGCAGTATTTT.

This clonotype was seen many times. V and J are TRBV5-1 and TRBJ2-5; D gene uncertain. Germline loops: CDR1 SGHRS, CDR2 YFSETQ. The V and J ends lost 3 bases and 2 bases respectively, with 14 bases between them. The CDR3 covers 15 residues. DNA of the CDR3: TGCGCCAGCAGCTCCGGTGTAGGTTCTCAAGAGACCCAGTACTTC. Residues: CASSSGVGSQETQYF.

In its sample, this clonotype was seen many times. J is TRBJ2-5 and V is TRBV24-1, with 8 positions matching TRBD1. Germline trimming cut 2 bases from V and 4 bases from J; bases unmatched to any gene: 11. Germline CDR1 is KGHDR and CDR2 is SFDVKD. The CDR3 is 17 residues long. CDR3 sequence (DNA): TGTGCCACCAGTGATTCAAAGACAGGGGTGAGGGGAGAGACCCAGTACTTC. It specifies CATSDSKTGVRGETQYF.

The chain has TRBV7-9 and TRBJ1-5; D remains unclear. V lost 5 bases and J 5 bases, leaving 7 bases between the germline ends. The CDR3 runs 12 residues. The germline gives CDR1 SEHNR, CDR2 FQNEAQ (reference sequence). The CDR3 loop reads CASSRSDQPQHF. The CDR3 coding sequence is TGTGCCAGCAGCCGGAGCGATCAGCCCCAGCATTTT.

This clonotype was observed at least ten times. The chain uses TRBV5-5 and TRBJ2-3; tentatively, D is TRBD2 (5 bases). The CDR3 runs to 14 residues. V lost 4 bases, J lost 0 bases, and 9 bases lay in between. Per germline, CDR1 SGHKS and CDR2 YYEKEE (reference sequence). The CDR3 DNA reads as TGTGCCAGCAGCGACGGACTCAGCACAGATACGCAGTATTTT. As protein: CASSDGLSTDTQYF. Looking up the rest from reference TRBV5-5 and TRBJ2-3 gives the full variable domain: DAGVTQSPTHLIKTRGQQVTLRCSPISGHKSVSWYQQVLGQGPQFIFQYYEKEERGRGNFPDRFSARQFPNYSSELNVNALLLGDSALYLCASSDGLSTDTQYFGPGTRLTVL.

This clonotype occurred many times. The V call is TRBV29-1, the J call TRBJ1-2; a weak D match, TRBD1 (5 bases). Trimming took off 6 bases at V and 0 bases at J, with 11 bases between the two ends. Germline V gives CDR1 SQVTM, CDR2 ANQGSEA. This CDR3 has 13 residues. The DNA of the CDR3 is TGCAGCGTAGCTGGGACTGCTAACTATGGCTACACCTTC. Its translation: CSVAGTANYGYTF.

This chain joins TRBV12-3 or TRBV12-4 and TRBJ1-1; the match to TRBD1 covers 7 bases. CDR3 length: 13 residues. V gave up 11 bases and J gave up 1 base; unmatched junction bases: 7. CDR3 region: CAGKGAPNTEAFF. For the CDR3, the DNA is TGTGCCGGTAAGGGGGCTCCGAACACTGAAGCTTTCTTT.

This clonotype came up a few times. V is TRBV7-2 and J is TRBJ2-7; 7 nucleotides match TRBD1. J gave up 5 bases and V 5 bases, and 3 bases lay outside the gene matches. In germline, CDR1 is SGHTA, CDR2 FQGNSA. This CDR3 region has 12 residues. CDR3 sequence (DNA): TGTGCCAGCAGCCAGACAGGGAACGAGCAGTACTTC. This sequence encodes CASSQTGNEQYF.

This rearrangement joins TRBV7-9 to TRBJ2-1; 7 bases map to TRBD2. The germline V gene encodes CDR1 SEHNR and CDR2 FQNEAQ (reference sequence). Trimming at V came to 3 bases and at J to 5 bases, leaving 4 bases not matched to a gene. This CDR3 is built from 14 residues. For the CDR3, the DNA is TGTGCCAGCAGCTTTGGGACTACCGACAATGAGCAGTTCTTC. It encodes CASSFGTTDNEQFF.

The sample holds a few counts of this clonotype. The chain joins TRBV29-1 to TRBJ1-3; D uncertain. Trimming took 1 base from V and 0 from J, leaving 7 bases between them. This CDR3 contains 14 residues. Germline V gives CDR1 SQVTM, CDR2 ANQGSEA. For the CDR3, the DNA is TGCAGCGTTGAAGGCACCTCCTCTGGAAACACCATATATTTT. Its translation: CSVEGTSSGNTIYF.

This clonotype was recorded at least ten times. This chain joins TRBV28 and TRBJ1-1; TRBD1 is a possible D gene (5 bases). V was shortened by 4 bases and J by 1 base, with 16 bases between the two germline ends. This CDR3 region has 16 residues. The germline V gene encodes CDR1 MDHEN and CDR2 SYDVKM. Written as DNA, the CDR3 is TGTGCCAGCAGTTCCTCCAGGGTGGGGACGAACACTGAAGCTTTCTTT. This gives the protein CASSSSRVGTNTEAFF.

This clonotype was picked up one time. The junction and the germline gene differ at one end; a read error may be behind it. The DNA of the CDR3 is TGCGCCAGCGGCTTGGCGTCCGACCCACAAGAGACCCAGTACTTC. Its protein product is CASGLASDPQETQYF. The chain combines TRBV5-1 with TRBJ2-5; D ambiguous. Germline V lookup: CDR1 SGHRS, CDR2 YFSETQ. This CDR3 contains 15 residues.

Details on this clonotype: This may be a read error, as it is one base from a much larger clone. The CDR3 DNA reads TGTTCCAGCAGCTTAGTACCGGGTACCTACAATGAGCAGTTCTTC. Residues: CSSSLVPGTYNEQFF. The chain has TRBV7-7 and TRBJ2-1; no reliable D call. This CDR3 contains 15 residues. Germline CDR1 is SSHAT and CDR2 is FNYEAQ (reference sequence).

This clonotype was observed at least ten times. CDR3 bases: TGCAGTGCTCAGACTAGCGGGGGGCAAGAGACCCAGTACTTC. It codes for CSAQTSGGQETQYF. The chain carries TRBV20-1 and TRBJ2-5, with TRBD2 matching 13 bases. The ends lost 5 bases at V and 2 bases at J; junction bases unmatched: 2. This CDR3 is 14 amino acids long. CDR1 is DFQATT and CDR2 is SNEGSKA in the germline V gene (reference sequence).

This clonotype was seen many times. This rearrangement joins TRBV20-1 to TRBJ2-7; D is possibly TRBD2 (6 bases). V was shortened by 5 bases and J by 3 bases, with 11 bases between the two germline ends. The germline CDR1 and CDR2 sequences are DFQATT and SNEGSKA (reference sequence). This CDR3 region has 12 residues. CDR3 sequence (DNA): TGCAGTGCTGGTGGGGGACTCTACGAGCAGTACTTC. Residues: CSAGGGLYEQYF.

The V gene is TRBV5-1, the J gene TRBJ2-1; the D is unclear. The CDR3 is 15 amino acids. Between the trimmed V and J ends, which lost 0 bases and 4 bases, there was a span of 11 bases. Germline values: CDR1 SGHRS, CDR2 YFSETQ. CDR3 in amino acids: CASSLDGSRYNEQFF. CDR3 coding DNA: TGCGCCAGCAGCTTGGACGGATCCCGGTACAATGAGCAGTTCTTC.

The chain combines TRBV7-2 with TRBJ2-5; the D gene is possibly TRBD2 (6 bases). In germline, CDR1 is SGHTA, CDR2 FQGNSA. The length of the CDR3 is 14 residues. V was cut by 3 bases and J by 3 bases, with 11 bases left in between. As DNA, the CDR3 is TGTGCCAGCAGCTTCACCGGGAGCGAAGAGACCCAGTACTTC. Translating it yields CASSFTGSEETQYF.

This clonotype was detected a few times. The chain couples TRBV6-4 to TRBJ2-3, with TRBD1 as a possible D gene (6 bases). In germline, CDR1 is MRHNA, CDR2 SNTAGT. Trimming removed 0 bases from V and 0 bases from J, with 25 bases in between. The CDR3 length is 21 residues. The CDR3 nucleotides are TGTGCCAGCAGTGACTCGCGGGTTGTTGGACAGATGATATCTAGCACAGATACGCAGTATTTT. It yields the protein CASSDSRVVGQMISSTDTQYF.

Many counts were recorded for this clonotype. The J gene is TRBJ2-7, the V gene TRBV27; D is ambiguous. Germline V gives CDR1 MNHEY, CDR2 SMNVEV (reference sequence). With 3 bases removed from V and 0 bases from J, the gap between germline ends came to 12 bases. This CDR3 has 15 amino acids. The CDR3 DNA sequence: TGTGCCAGCAGTTTTTGGGCGACCCACTCCTACGAGCAGTACTTC. This gives the protein CASSFWATHSYEQYF.